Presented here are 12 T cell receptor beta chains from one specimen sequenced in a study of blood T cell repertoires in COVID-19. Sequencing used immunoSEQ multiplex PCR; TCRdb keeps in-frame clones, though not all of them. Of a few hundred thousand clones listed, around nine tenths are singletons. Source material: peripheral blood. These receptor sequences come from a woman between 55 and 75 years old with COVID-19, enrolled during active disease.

The CDR3: CASSRTGGETQYF. The CDR3 region has the DNA TGCGCCAGCAGTCGGACGGGGGGGGAGACCCAGTACTTC. This sequence joins TRBV5-1 and TRBJ2-5; 8 bases are shared with TRBD2. Trimming took 5 bases from V and 5 from J; bases not matched to a gene: 5. Germline V gene data show CDR1 as SGHRS and CDR2 as YFSETQ. This CDR3 has 13 residues.

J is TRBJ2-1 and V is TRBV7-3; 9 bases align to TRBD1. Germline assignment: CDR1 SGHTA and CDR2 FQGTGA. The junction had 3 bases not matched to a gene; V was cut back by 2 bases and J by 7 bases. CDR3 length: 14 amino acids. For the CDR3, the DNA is TGTGCCAGCAGCTTATTACAGGGGGCTAATGAGCAGTTCTTC. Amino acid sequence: CASSLLQGANEQFF.

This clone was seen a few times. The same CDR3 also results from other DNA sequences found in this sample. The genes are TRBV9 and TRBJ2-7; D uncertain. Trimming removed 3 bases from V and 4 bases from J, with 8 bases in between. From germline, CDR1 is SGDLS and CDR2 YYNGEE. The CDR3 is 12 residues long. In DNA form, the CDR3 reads TGTGCCAGCAGCGCCTCTAGTTACGAGCAGTACTTC. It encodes CASSASSYEQYF.

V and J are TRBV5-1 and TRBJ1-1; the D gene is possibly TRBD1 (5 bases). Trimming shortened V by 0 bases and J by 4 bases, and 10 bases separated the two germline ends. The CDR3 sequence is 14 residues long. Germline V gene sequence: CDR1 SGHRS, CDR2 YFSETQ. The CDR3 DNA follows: TGCGCCAGCAGCTTGGATGGGGGGGTCACTGAAGCTTTCTTT. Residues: CASSLDGGVTEAFF.

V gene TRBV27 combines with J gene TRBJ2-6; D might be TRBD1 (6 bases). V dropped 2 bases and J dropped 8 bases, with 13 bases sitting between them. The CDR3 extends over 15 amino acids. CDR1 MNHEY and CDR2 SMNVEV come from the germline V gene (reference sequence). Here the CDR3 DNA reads TGTGCCAGCAGTTTAACCTTAGGGGGTACCAACGTCCTGACTTTC. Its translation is CASSLTLGGTNVLTF.

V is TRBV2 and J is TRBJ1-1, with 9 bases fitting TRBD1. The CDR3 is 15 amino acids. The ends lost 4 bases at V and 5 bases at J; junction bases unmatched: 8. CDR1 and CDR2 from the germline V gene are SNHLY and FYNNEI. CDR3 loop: CASSVGQGRRTEAFF. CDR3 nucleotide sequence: TGTGCCAGCAGTGTAGGACAGGGGAGGCGGACTGAAGCTTTCTTT.

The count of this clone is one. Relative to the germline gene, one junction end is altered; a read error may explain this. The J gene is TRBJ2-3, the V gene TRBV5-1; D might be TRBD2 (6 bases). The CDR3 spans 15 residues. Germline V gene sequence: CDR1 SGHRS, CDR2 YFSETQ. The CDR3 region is CASRLGLALGDTQYF. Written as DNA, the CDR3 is TGCGCCAGCAGATTGGGACTGGCTTTAGGAGATACGCAGTATTTT.

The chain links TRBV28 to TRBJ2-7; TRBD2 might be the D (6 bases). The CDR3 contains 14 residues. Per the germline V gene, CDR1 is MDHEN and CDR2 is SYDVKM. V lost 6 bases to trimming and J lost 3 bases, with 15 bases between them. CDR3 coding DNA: TGTGCCAGCAGAACGGGAGTGCGTCTCTACGAGCAGTACTTC. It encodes CASRTGVRLYEQYF.

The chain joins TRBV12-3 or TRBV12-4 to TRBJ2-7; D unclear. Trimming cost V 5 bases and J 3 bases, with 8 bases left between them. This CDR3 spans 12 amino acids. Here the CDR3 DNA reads TGTGCCAGCAGTCCGAGGAACTACGAGCAGTACTTC. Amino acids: CASSPRNYEQYF.

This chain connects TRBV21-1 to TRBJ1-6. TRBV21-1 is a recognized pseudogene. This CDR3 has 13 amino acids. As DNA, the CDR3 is TGTGCCAGCAGCAATCGGGGAAATTCACCCCTCCACTTT. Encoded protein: CASSNRGNSPLHF.

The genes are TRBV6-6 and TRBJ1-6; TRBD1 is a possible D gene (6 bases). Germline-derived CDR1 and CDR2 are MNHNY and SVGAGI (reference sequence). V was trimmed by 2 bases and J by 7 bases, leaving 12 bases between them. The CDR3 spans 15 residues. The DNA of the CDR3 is TGTGCCAGCAGTTACACGAGGGGGTCAAATTCACCCCTCCACTTT. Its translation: CASSYTRGSNSPLHF.

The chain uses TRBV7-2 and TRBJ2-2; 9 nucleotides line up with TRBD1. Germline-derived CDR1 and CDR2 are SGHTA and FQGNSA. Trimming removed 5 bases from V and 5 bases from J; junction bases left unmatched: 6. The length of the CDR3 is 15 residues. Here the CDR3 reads CASSPQGAGTGELFF. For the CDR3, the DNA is TGTGCCAGCAGCCCACAGGGGGCGGGTACCGGGGAGCTGTTTTTT.